The rows below give T cell receptor beta chains drawn from one sample of a study of blood T cells in healthy people across ages. TCRdb used MiXCR to reprocess the 5' RACE reads, holding one entry per CDR3 protein. The sample holds 600,000 to 1,000,000 distinct CDR3 sequences, just under 25% seen once. The same data also went into a second study, on T cells of mothers and their children.

Material for sequencing was blood. The receptor set was obtained from a boy under 18 in good health. The CDR3 runs from the conserved cysteine through the conserved F or W. A D gene is named only where the DNA matches it firmly. Not every row has a clone size; where given, it reads once, few, many or a size class.

d_call: NA; j_call: TRBJ2-7; v_call: TRBV18; clone_size: NA; cdr3_aa: CASSPGDRREQYF; cdr3_nt: TGTGCCAGCTCACCCGGGGACCGGCGCGAGCAGTACTTC
d_call: NA; j_call: TRBJ1-2; v_call: TRBV30; clone_size: NA; cdr3_aa: CAWSVTQAGYGYTF; cdr3_nt: TGTGCCTGGAGTGTAACCCAGGCTGGCTATGGCTACACCTTC
d_call: NA; j_call: TRBJ2-3; v_call: TRBV20-1; clone_size: few; cdr3_aa: CSVKEPITDTQYF; cdr3_nt: TGCAGTGTGAAGGAACCTATCACAGATACGCAGTATTTT
d_call: NA; j_call: TRBJ2-7; v_call: TRBV27; clone_size: NA; cdr3_aa: CASSFPGRYEQYF; cdr3_nt: TGTGCCAGCAGTTTTCCAGGGAGGTACGAGCAGTACTTC
d_call: NA; j_call: TRBJ1-2; v_call: TRBV6-5; clone_size: NA; cdr3_aa: CASSYRLGGEANYGYTF; cdr3_nt: TGTGCCAGCAGTTACCGGCTAGGGGGGGAGGCTAACTATGGCTACACCTTC
d_call: TRBD1; j_call: TRBJ2-7; v_call: TRBV7-8; clone_size: few; cdr3_aa: CASSDPAVGQNEQYF; cdr3_nt: TGTGCCAGCAGCGACCCCGCTGTGGGACAGAACGAGCAGTACTTC
d_call: TRBD1; j_call: TRBJ2-1; v_call: TRBV6-4; clone_size: NA; cdr3_aa: CASKTGTGANEQFF; cdr3_nt: TGTGCCAGCAAAACCGGGACAGGGGCAAATGAGCAGTTCTTC
d_call: TRBD1; j_call: TRBJ2-7; v_call: TRBV12-3/TRBV12-4; clone_size: NA; cdr3_aa: CASSYGQGSSYEQYF; cdr3_nt: TGTGCCAGCAGCTATGGACAGGGATCCTCCTACGAGCAGTACTTC
d_call: NA; j_call: TRBJ1-2; v_call: TRBV2; clone_size: many; cdr3_aa: CASGRDNYGYTF; cdr3_nt: TGTGCCAGCGGCAGGGATAACTATGGCTACACCTTC
d_call: NA; j_call: TRBJ2-7; v_call: TRBV29-1; clone_size: NA; cdr3_aa: CSVDQGYEQYF; cdr3_nt: TGCAGCGTTGATCAGGGCTACGAGCAGTACTTC